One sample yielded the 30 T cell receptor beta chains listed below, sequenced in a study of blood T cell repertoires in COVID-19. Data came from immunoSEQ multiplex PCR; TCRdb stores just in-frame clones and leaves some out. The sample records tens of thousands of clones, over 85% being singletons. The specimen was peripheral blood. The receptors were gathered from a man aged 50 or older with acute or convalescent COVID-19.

The CDR3 sequence: CASSYYGTEETQYF. The CDR3 DNA reads TGTGCCAGCAGTTACTACGGGACAGAAGAGACCCAGTACTTC. The V gene is TRBV6-5, the J gene TRBJ2-5, with 7 bases matching TRBD1. The CDR3 is 14 residues long. The germline CDR1 and CDR2 sequences are MNHEY and SVGAGI. After removal of 1 base from V and 3 bases from J, the junction contained 2 bases not matched to a gene.

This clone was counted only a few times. The CDR3 DNA is TGTGCCAGCAGACACCTTTGGGCAGGTTTGCTTGAAGCTTTCTTT. It yields the protein CASRHLWAGLLEAFF. The genes are TRBV6-5 and TRBJ1-1; D gene ambiguous. The V gene's germline CDR1 is MNHEY and CDR2 SVGAGI. Trimming removed 6 bases from V and 7 bases from J, with 21 bases in between. The CDR3 spans 15 residues.

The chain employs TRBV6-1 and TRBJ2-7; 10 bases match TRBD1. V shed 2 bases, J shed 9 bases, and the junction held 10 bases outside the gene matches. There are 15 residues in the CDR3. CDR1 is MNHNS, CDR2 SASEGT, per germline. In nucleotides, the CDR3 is TGTGCCAGCAGTGAATGGGGACAGGGGACCGGTGGGCAGTACGTC. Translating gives CASSEWGQGTGGQYV.

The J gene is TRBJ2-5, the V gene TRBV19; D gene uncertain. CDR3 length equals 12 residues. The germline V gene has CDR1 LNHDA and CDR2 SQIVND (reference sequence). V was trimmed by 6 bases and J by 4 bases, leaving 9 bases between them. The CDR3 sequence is CASRSGPETQYF. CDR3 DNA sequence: TGTGCCAGTAGATCGGGTCCAGAGACCCAGTACTTC.

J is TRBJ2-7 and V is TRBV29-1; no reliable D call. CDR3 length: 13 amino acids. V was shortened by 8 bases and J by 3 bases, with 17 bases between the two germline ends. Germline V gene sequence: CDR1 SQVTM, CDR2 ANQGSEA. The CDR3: CSLRGYELYEQYF. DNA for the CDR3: TGCAGCCTGCGCGGTTACGAACTCTACGAGCAGTACTTC.

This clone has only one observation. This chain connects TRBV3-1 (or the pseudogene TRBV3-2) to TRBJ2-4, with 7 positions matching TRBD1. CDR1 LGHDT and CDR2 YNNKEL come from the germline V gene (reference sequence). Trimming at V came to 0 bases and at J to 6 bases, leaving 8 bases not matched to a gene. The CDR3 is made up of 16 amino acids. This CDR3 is CASSQDLGTVGNIQYF. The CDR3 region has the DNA TGTGCCAGCAGCCAAGATCTTGGGACAGTTGGAAACATTCAGTACTTC.

CDR3 coding DNA: TGTGCCAGCAGCTTACAGGTTTACGAGCAGTACTTC. This codes for CASSLQVYEQYF. J is TRBJ2-7 and V is TRBV14; weak D call: TRBD1 (5 bases). This CDR3 is 12 amino acids long. Trimming stripped 5 bases from V and 4 bases from J, with 9 bases between. Looked up from germline, CDR1 is SGHDN and CDR2 is FVKESK.

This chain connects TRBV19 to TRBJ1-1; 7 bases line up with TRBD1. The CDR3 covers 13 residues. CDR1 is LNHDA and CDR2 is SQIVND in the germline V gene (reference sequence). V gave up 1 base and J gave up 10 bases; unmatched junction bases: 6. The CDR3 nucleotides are TGTGCCAGTAGTATAGGGGGACAGAAGGGAGCTTTCTTT. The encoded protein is CASSIGGQKGAFF.

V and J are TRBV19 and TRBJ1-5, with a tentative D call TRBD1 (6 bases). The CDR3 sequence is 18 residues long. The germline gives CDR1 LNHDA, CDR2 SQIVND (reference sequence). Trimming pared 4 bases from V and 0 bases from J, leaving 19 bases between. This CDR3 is CASSTERGREYSNQPQHF. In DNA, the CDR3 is TGTGCCAGTAGTACGGAGAGGGGGAGGGAATATAGCAATCAGCCCCAGCATTTT.

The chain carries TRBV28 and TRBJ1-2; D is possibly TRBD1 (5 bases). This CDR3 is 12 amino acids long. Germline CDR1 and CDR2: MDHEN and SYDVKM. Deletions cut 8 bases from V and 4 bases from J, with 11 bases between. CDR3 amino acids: CASGPGGYGYTF. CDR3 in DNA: TGTGCCAGCGGACCCGGGGGCTATGGCTACACCTTC.

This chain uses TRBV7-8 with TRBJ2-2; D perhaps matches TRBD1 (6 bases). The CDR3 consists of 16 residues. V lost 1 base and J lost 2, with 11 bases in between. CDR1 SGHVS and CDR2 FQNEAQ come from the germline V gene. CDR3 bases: TGTGCCAGCAGCTTAGGACGCAGGGGTAACACCGGGGAGCTGTTTTTT. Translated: CASSLGRRGNTGELFF. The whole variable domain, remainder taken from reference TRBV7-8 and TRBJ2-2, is GAGVSQSPRYKVAKRGQDVALRCDPISGHVSLFWYQQALGQGPEFLTYFQNEAQLDKSGLPSDRFFAERPEGSVSTLKIQRTQQEDSAVYLCASSLGRRGNTGELFFGEGSRLTVL.

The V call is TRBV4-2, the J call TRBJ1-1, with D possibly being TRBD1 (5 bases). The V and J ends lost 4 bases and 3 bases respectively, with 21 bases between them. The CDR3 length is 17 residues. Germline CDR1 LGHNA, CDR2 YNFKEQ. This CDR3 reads CASSPLGGEPSDTEAFF. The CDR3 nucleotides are TGTGCCAGCAGCCCTCTTGGAGGGGAGCCAAGCGACACTGAAGCTTTCTTT.

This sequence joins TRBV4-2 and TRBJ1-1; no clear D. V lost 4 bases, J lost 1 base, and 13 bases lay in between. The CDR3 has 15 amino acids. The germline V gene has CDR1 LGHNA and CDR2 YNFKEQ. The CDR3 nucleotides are TGTGCCAGCAGCCCCCACTGGCGACAGAACACTGAAGCTTTCTTT. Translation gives CASSPHWRQNTEAFF.

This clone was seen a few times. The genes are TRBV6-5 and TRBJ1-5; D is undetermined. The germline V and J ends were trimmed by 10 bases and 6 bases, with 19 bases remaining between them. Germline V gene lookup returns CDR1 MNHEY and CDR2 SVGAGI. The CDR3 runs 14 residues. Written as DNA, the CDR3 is TGTGCCATCAGACCGGGGTCGCAGGCTCAGCCCCAGCATTTT. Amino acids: CAIRPGSQAQPQHF.

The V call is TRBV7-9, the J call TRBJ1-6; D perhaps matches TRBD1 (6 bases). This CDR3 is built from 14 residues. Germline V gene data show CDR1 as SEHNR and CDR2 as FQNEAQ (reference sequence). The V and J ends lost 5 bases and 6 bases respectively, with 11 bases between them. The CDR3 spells CASSARGSNSPLHF. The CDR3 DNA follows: TGTGCCAGCAGCGCCAGGGGAAGTAATTCACCCCTCCACTTT.

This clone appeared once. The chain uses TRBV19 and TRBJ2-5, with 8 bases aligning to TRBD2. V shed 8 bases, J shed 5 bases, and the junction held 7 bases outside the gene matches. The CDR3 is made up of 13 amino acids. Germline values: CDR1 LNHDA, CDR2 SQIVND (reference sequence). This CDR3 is CASGPIAGETQYF. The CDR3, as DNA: TGTGCCAGTGGACCTATAGCGGGGGAGACCCAGTACTTC.

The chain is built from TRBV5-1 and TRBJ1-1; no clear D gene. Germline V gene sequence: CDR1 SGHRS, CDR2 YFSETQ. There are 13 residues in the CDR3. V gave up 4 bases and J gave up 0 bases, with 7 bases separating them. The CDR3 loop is CASSVDMNTEAFF. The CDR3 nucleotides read TGCGCCAGCAGCGTAGATATGAACACTGAAGCTTTCTTT. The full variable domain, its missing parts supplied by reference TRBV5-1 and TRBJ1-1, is KAGVTQTPRYLIKTRGQQVTLSCSPISGHRSVSWYQQTPGQGLQFLFEYFSETQRNKGNFPGRFSGRQFSNSRSEMNVSTLELGDSALYLCASSVDMNTEAFFGQGTRLTVV.

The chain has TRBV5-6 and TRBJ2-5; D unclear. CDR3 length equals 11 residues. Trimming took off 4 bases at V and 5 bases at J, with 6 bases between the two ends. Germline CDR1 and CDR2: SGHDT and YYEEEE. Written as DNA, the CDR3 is TGTGCCAGCAGCCGGCGGGAGACCCAGTACTTC. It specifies CASSRRETQYF.

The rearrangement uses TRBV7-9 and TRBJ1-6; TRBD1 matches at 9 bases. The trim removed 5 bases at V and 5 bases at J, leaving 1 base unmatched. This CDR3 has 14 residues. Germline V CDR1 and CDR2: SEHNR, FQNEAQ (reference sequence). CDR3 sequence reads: CASSRTGDNSPLHF. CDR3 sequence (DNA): TGTGCCAGCAGCCGGACAGGGGATAATTCACCCCTCCACTTT. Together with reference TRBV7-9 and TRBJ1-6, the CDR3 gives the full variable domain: DTGVSQNPRHKITKRGQNVTFRCDPISEHNRLYWYRQTLGQGPEFLTYFQNEAQLEKSRLLSDRFSAERPKGSFSTLEIQRTEQGDSAMYLCASSRTGDNSPLHFGNGTRLTVT.

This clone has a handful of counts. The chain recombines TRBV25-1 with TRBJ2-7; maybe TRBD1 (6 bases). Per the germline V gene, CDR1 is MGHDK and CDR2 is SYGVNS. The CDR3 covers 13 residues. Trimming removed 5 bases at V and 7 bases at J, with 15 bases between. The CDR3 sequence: CASSFVGAREQYF. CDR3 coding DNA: TGTGCCAGCAGTTTTGTGGGGGCGCGGGAGCAGTACTTC.

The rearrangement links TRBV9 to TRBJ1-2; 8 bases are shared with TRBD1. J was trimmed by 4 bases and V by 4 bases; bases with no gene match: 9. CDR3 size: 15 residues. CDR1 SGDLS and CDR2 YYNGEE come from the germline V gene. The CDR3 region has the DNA TGTGCCAGCAGCCCAACACCGGGACAGGTCTATGGCTACACCTTC. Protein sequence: CASSPTPGQVYGYTF.

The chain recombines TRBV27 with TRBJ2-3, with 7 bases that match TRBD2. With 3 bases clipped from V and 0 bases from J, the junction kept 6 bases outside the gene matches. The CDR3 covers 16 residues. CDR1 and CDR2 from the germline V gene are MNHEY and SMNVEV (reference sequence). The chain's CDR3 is CASSFLLAESTDTQYF. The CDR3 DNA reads TGTGCCAGCAGTTTCCTTCTAGCGGAAAGCACAGATACGCAGTATTTT.

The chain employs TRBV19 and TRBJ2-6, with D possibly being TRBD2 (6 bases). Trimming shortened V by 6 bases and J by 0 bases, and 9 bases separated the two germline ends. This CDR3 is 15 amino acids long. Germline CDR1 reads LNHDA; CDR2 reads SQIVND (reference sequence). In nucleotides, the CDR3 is TGTGCCAGTAGGGGGGGTATCTCTGGGGCCAACGTCCTGACTTTC. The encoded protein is CASRGGISGANVLTF.

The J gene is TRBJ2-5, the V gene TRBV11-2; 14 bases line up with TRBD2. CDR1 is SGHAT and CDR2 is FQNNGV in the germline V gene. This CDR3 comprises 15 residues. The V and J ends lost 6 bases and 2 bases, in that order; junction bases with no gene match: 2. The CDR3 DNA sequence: TGTGCCAGCAGTAGACTAGCGGGAGGGCAAGAGACCCAGTACTTC. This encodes CASSRLAGGQETQYF.

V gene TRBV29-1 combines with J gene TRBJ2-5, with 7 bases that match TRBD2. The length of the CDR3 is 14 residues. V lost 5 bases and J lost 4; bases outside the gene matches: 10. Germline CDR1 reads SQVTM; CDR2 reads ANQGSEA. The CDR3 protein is CSVRVAGVGETQYF. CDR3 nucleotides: TGCAGCGTTAGGGTGGCGGGAGTGGGAGAGACCCAGTACTTC.

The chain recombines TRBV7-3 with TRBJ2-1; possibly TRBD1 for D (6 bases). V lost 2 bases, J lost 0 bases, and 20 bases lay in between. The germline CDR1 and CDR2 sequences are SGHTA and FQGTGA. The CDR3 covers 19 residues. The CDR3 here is CASSLASRDKSSSYNEQFF. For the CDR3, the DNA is TGTGCCAGCAGCTTAGCCAGCCGGGACAAGAGTAGCTCCTACAATGAGCAGTTCTTC.

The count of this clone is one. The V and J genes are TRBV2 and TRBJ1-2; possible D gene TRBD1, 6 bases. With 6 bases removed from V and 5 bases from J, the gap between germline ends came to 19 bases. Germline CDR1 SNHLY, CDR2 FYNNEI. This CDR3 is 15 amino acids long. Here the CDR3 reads CASSPPGGVWYGYTF. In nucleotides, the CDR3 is TGTGCCAGCAGCCCCCCGGGGGGCGTGTGGTATGGCTACACCTTC.

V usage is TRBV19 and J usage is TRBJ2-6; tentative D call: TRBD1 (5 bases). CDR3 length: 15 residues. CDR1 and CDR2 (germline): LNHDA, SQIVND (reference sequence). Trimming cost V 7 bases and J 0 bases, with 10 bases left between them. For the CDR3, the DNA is TGTGCCAGTAAACAGGTCAACTCTGGGGCCAACGTCCTGACTTTC. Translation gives CASKQVNSGANVLTF.

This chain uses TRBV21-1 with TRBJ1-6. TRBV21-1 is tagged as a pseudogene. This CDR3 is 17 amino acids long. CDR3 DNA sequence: TGTGCCAGCTGCCCCCCCCACGCGTTCTCCTATAATTCACCCCTCCACTTT. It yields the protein CASCPPHAFSYNSPLHF.

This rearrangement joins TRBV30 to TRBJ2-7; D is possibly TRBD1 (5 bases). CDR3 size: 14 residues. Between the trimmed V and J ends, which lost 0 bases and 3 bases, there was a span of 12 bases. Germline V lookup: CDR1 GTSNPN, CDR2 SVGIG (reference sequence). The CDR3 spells CAWSVPGHLYEQYV. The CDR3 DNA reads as TGTGCCTGGAGTGTTCCCGGACACCTCTACGAGCAGTACGTC.